What follows are 29 T cell receptor beta chains derived from one specimen sequenced in a study of T cell responses to AZD1222 COVID-19 vaccine (dated by TCRdb to about 2021). The time point label on this specimen signifies: about 28 days (+/-7) after the second vaccine dose. Preparation of the library involved the immunoSEQ multiplex PCR assay. TCRdb provides this immuneACCESS table in a form limited to in-frame rearrangements. Some clones are lacking; in checked studies, under half of them reflect an unresolved V gene, and why the rest are absent is not known. In all, the sample holds fewer than 100,000 clones, and around 84% of those were seen once. Together, the top ten hold 14% of the sample. The material sequenced was peripheral blood, taken 28 days after the second AZD1222 dose. The origin of the receptors is an adult who received the AZD1222 COVID-19 vaccine.

The chain links TRBV27 to TRBJ1-5; perhaps TRBD1 as D (5 bases). From germline, CDR1 is MNHEY and CDR2 SMNVEV (reference sequence). V lost 0 bases and J 4 bases, leaving 13 bases between the germline ends. This CDR3 region has 16 residues. This chain's CDR3 is CASSLSGGGLNQPQHF. The DNA for the CDR3 is TGTGCCAGCAGTTTATCTGGTGGGGGGTTGAATCAGCCCCAGCATTTT.

The chain joins TRBV6-5 to TRBJ2-7, with 14 nucleotides matching TRBD2. The CDR3 has 15 residues. The germline V gene encodes CDR1 MNHEY and CDR2 SVGAGI. Trimming removed 10 bases from V and 0 bases from J; junction bases left unmatched: 5. The DNA of the CDR3 is TGTGCCACTGGGACTAGCGGGGGCCCCTCCTACGAGCAGTACTTC. Translating it yields CATGTSGGPSYEQYF.

This chain links TRBV6-2 or TRBV6-3 with TRBJ1-2; 8 bases agree with TRBD1. Germline lookup yields CDR1 MNHEY and CDR2 SVGEGT. V gave up 2 bases and J gave up 6 bases; unmatched junction bases: 8. The CDR3 length is 15 residues. CDR3 coding DNA: TGTGCCAGCAGTTACCCCGGACAGGGAATAGATGGCTACACCTTC. Its protein is CASSYPGQGIDGYTF.

The rearrangement uses TRBV11-2 and TRBJ2-7; D unclear. This CDR3 has 13 amino acids. The V end lost 1 base, the J end lost 5 bases, and 9 bases lay between the germline ends. Germline CDR1 is SGHAT and CDR2 is FQNNGV. The CDR3 sequence: CASSLGALNEQYF. The CDR3 nucleotides read TGTGCCAGCAGCTTAGGAGCCCTGAACGAGCAGTACTTC.

The V call is TRBV10-3, the J call TRBJ2-3; the D gene is possibly TRBD2 (6 bases). The CDR3 is 13 amino acids. The germline gives CDR1 ENHRY, CDR2 SYGVKD. V shed 10 bases and J shed 6 bases, with 17 bases lying between them. In DNA form, the CDR3 reads TGTGCCACAGGGATCGGGGAGGCTGATACGCAGTATTTT. Protein product: CATGIGEADTQYF.

CDR3 sequence: CASSMEVTSGELFF. The CDR3 nucleotides are TGTGCCAGTAGTATGGAGGTAACGTCCGGGGAGCTGTTTTTT. The chain employs TRBV19 and TRBJ2-2; tentatively, D is TRBD2 (5 bases). V shed 3 bases and J shed 6 bases, with 11 bases lying between them. The germline gives CDR1 LNHDA, CDR2 SQIVND (reference sequence). This CDR3 has 14 residues.

CDR3 bases: TGTGCCAGTAGTGGTTCCGCTGGCTATGGCTACACCTTC. The encoded protein is CASSGSAGYGYTF. The chain is built from TRBV19 and TRBJ1-2; D remains ambiguous. CDR3 length equals 13 residues. The V gene lost 5 bases and the J gene lost 4 bases, with 11 bases spanning the gap. Looked up from germline, CDR1 is LNHDA and CDR2 is SQIVND (reference sequence). The full variable domain, completed using reference TRBV19 and TRBJ1-2, is DGGITQSPKYLFRKEGQNVTLSCEQNLNHDAMYWYRQDPGQGLRLIYYSQIVNDFQKGDIAEGYSVSREKKESFPLTVTSAQKNPTAFYLCASSGSAGYGYTFGSGTRLTVV.

The V and J genes are TRBV5-5 and TRBJ2-5; D is perhaps TRBD2 (6 bases). Trimming removed 2 bases from V and 4 bases from J, with 15 bases in between. The CDR3 is 15 residues long. Germline CDR1 reads SGHKS; CDR2 reads YYEKEE (reference sequence). CDR3 residues: CASSLWGGERETQYF. The CDR3 nucleotides read TGTGCCAGCAGCTTATGGGGCGGGGAAAGAGAGACCCAGTACTTC.

The rearrangement joins TRBV7-9 to TRBJ2-7; D unclear. The length of the CDR3 is 13 residues. The V gene lost 2 bases and the J gene lost 0 bases, with 5 bases spanning the gap. CDR1 SEHNR and CDR2 FQNEAQ come from the germline V gene (reference sequence). The CDR3 DNA is TGTGCCAGCAGCTTACAGAGCTCCTACGAGCAGTACTTC. It codes for CASSLQSSYEQYF.

The chain combines TRBV7-2 with TRBJ2-7; possibly TRBD2 for D (5 bases). The CDR3 spans 14 residues. Germline V lookup: CDR1 SGHTA, CDR2 FQGNSA. Trimming took 1 base from V and 2 from J, leaving 9 bases between them. The CDR3: CASSLDAGTYEQYF. The CDR3 nucleotides read TGTGCCAGCAGCTTAGACGCGGGCACCTACGAGCAGTACTTC.

This chain connects TRBV5-1 to TRBJ2-1, with D hard to call. The germline gives CDR1 SGHRS, CDR2 YFSETQ. The CDR3 consists of 14 residues. The V end was cut by 4 bases, the J end by 8 bases, with 16 bases between. This CDR3 reads CASSVLPTVDEQFF. As DNA, the CDR3 is TGCGCCAGCAGCGTCCTACCCACGGTCGATGAGCAGTTCTTC.

V is TRBV6-6 and J is TRBJ1-3; D is uncertain. There are 12 residues in the CDR3. CDR1 MNHNY and CDR2 SVGAGI come from the germline V gene (reference sequence). Between the trimmed V and J ends, which lost 6 bases and 0 bases, there was a span of 3 bases. CDR3 protein: CASRISGNTIYF. The CDR3 DNA follows: TGTGCCAGCAGGATCTCTGGAAACACCATATATTTT.

V and J are TRBV7-9 and TRBJ1-2; tentative D call: TRBD1 (5 bases). Looked up from germline, CDR1 is SEHNR and CDR2 is FQNEAQ (reference sequence). With 1 base removed from V and 3 bases from J, the gap between germline ends came to 12 bases. This CDR3 is built from 15 residues. The CDR3 bases are TGTGCCAGCAGCTTAGGGCTCGGGACCTACTATGGCTACACCTTC. Protein product: CASSLGLGTYYGYTF.

The chain is built from TRBV6-5 and TRBJ1-4; D ambiguous. CDR1 and CDR2 from the germline V gene are MNHEY and SVGAGI. The CDR3 extends over 11 amino acids. Trimming cost V 7 bases and J 0 bases, with 0 bases left between them. The CDR3 nucleotides are TGTGCCAGCACAACTAATGAAAAACTGTTTTTT. Protein sequence: CASTTNEKLFF.

The chain couples TRBV6-5 to TRBJ1-1; no clear D. The germline gives CDR1 MNHEY, CDR2 SVGAGI. This CDR3 has 14 residues. V was cut by 4 bases and J by 2 bases, with 11 bases left in between. DNA of the CDR3: TGTGCCAGCAGTTCTTTAACGGGAAACACTGAAGCTTTCTTT. Translated, it gives CASSSLTGNTEAFF.

The CDR3 DNA is TGCGCCAGCAGCCAAGAGAGCGGGGCAGGGGAACTAGCGGGGTACAATGAGCAGTTCTTC. It encodes CASSQESGAGELAGYNEQFF. The chain couples TRBV4-1 to TRBJ2-1; 10 bases are a match to TRBD2. This CDR3 is 20 amino acids long. Germline CDR1 reads MGHRA; CDR2 reads YSYEKL. V shed 0 bases and J 4 bases; nucleotides not matched to a gene: 15.

This clone appeared once. The V and J genes are TRBV4-1 and TRBJ2-3, with D possibly TRBD2 on 7 matching bases. This CDR3 has 20 amino acids. Per germline, CDR1 MGHRA and CDR2 YSYEKL. V was trimmed by 0 bases and J by 3 bases, leaving 25 bases between them. The CDR3 sequence is CASSQEGGLAVGWGTDTQYF. The CDR3 coding sequence is TGCGCCAGCAGCCAAGAAGGGGGGCTAGCGGTCGGATGGGGGACAGATACGCAGTATTTT.

The rearrangement uses TRBV6-5 and TRBJ2-3, with no clear D. The ends were cut back, 7 bases at V and 2 bases at J, with 16 bases in the middle. Per the germline V gene, CDR1 is MNHEY and CDR2 is SVGAGI. The CDR3 sequence is 15 residues long. The CDR3 nucleotides are TGTGCCAGCATTTTTAGGTGGGCCCTCACAGATACGCAGTATTTT. Residues: CASIFRWALTDTQYF.

The chain uses TRBV2 and TRBJ1-5; D gene ambiguous. Germline V gene lookup returns CDR1 SNHLY and CDR2 FYNNEI. The CDR3 covers 15 residues. V was shortened by 3 bases and J by 0 bases, with 9 bases between the two germline ends. The CDR3 coding sequence is TGTGCCAGCAGTGAGATGGGGTTTAGCAATCAGCCCCAGCATTTT. It codes for CASSEMGFSNQPQHF.

Written as DNA, the CDR3 is TGTGCCAGTAGGAGTCTTGGCAGTACATTCAATCAGCCCCAGCATTTT. Translation: CASRSLGSTFNQPQHF. The chain employs TRBV19 and TRBJ1-5, with no clear D. The CDR3 has 16 amino acids. The germline V gene encodes CDR1 LNHDA and CDR2 SQIVND (reference sequence). The germline V and J ends were trimmed by 6 bases and 3 bases, with 18 bases remaining between them.

The genes are TRBV12-3 or TRBV12-4 and TRBJ2-7; D gene unclear. This CDR3 is 12 amino acids long. V lost 5 bases and J lost 6, with 11 bases in between. The CDR3 DNA follows: TGTGCCAGCAGTCTCGGAGTGGGCGAGCAGTACTTC. It translates to CASSLGVGEQYF.

The chain employs TRBV6-5 and TRBJ2-5, with a possible D match to TRBD1 (6 bases). Germline values: CDR1 MNHEY, CDR2 SVGAGI. The ends were cut back, 6 bases at V and 2 bases at J, with 16 bases in the middle. CDR3 length: 15 amino acids. CDR3 amino acids: CASSTARTVQETQYF. The CDR3, as DNA: TGTGCCAGCAGCACGGCTCGGACAGTTCAAGAGACCCAGTACTTC.

The chain uses TRBV24-1 and TRBJ1-2; 10 bases line up with TRBD1. Germline CDR1 reads KGHDR; CDR2 reads SFDVKD. This CDR3 is built from 13 residues. The V gene end was trimmed by 5 bases and the J gene end by 8 bases; junction bases not matched to a gene: 4. DNA for the CDR3: TGTGCCACCAGTGGGACAGGGGGTTTGGGCTACACCTTC. It translates to CATSGTGGLGYTF.

The CDR3 reads CASSLQEGGYGYTF. CDR3 nucleotides: TGTGCCAGCAGTTTACAAGAGGGGGGCTATGGCTACACCTTC. The chain uses TRBV27 and TRBJ1-2, with D tentatively TRBD1 (6 bases). Trimming shortened V by 2 bases and J by 4 bases, and 11 bases separated the two germline ends. Looked up from germline, CDR1 is MNHEY and CDR2 is SMNVEV (reference sequence). This CDR3 comprises 14 residues.

This clone was observed a handful of times. The V call is TRBV7-9, the J call TRBJ2-3; D unresolved. Trimming shortened V by 5 bases and J by 4 bases, and 13 bases separated the two germline ends. The CDR3 extends over 14 amino acids. The germline gives CDR1 SEHNR, CDR2 FQNEAQ (reference sequence). The CDR3 loop is CASSLRGGADTQYF. The DNA of the CDR3 is TGTGCCAGCAGCCTCAGAGGTGGGGCAGATACGCAGTATTTT. The variable domain in full, completed from reference TRBV7-9 and TRBJ2-3, reads DTGVSQNPRHKITKRGQNVTFRCDPISEHNRLYWYRQTLGQGPEFLTYFQNEAQLEKSRLLSDRFSAERPKGSFSTLEIQRTEQGDSAMYLCASSLRGGADTQYFGPGTRLTVL.

The chain links TRBV23-1 to TRBJ2-7; D is uncertain. TRBV23-1 belongs to the ORF category, with a function that is uncertain. The germline V and J ends were trimmed by 4 bases and 4 bases, with 14 bases remaining between them. The CDR3 spans 14 residues. CDR3 sequence: CASSPRAREYEQYF. The CDR3 DNA is TGCGCCAGCAGTCCAAGAGCTAGGGAATACGAGCAGTACTTC.

The J gene is TRBJ1-2, the V gene TRBV19, with D perhaps TRBD1 (5 bases). The germline V and J ends were trimmed by 3 bases and 4 bases, with 12 bases remaining between them. The CDR3 totals 14 residues. Germline V gives CDR1 LNHDA, CDR2 SQIVND (reference sequence). The CDR3 DNA reads TGTGCCAGTAGTATGGTCCGGGGGACCTATGGCTACACCTTC. Its protein product is CASSMVRGTYGYTF.

The chain employs TRBV18 and TRBJ1-2, with D uncertain. This CDR3 has 14 residues. Germline V lookup: CDR1 KGHSH, CDR2 LQKENI. V lost 3 bases to trimming and J lost 1 base, with 9 bases between them. The CDR3 DNA sequence: TGTGCCAGCTCACCGGCCGGCCTTAACTATGGCTACACCTTC. Protein product: CASSPAGLNYGYTF.

The chain carries TRBV27 and TRBJ2-1, with 10 bases aligning to TRBD2. CDR1 and CDR2 (germline): MNHEY, SMNVEV (reference sequence). J gave up 2 bases and V 0 bases, and 4 bases lay outside the gene matches. This CDR3 is built from 17 residues. CDR3 nucleotides: TGTGCCAGCAGTTTATCTCGTGGGACTAGCGCCTACAATGAGCAGTTCTTC. Its translation is CASSLSRGTSAYNEQFF.